This T cell receptor (delta chain) is from a study of gamma-delta chains in newborns, infants, children. This clone was recorded many times. The likely explanation is a read error, given a far larger clone one base away. Other DNA sequences of this sample code for an identical CDR3. TCRdb re-called the reads via CATT. The data contain about 5,500 delta-chain clones, around 2% of them singletons. Per the germline V gene, CDR1 is GEAIGNYY and CDR2 is EKD. This CDR3 is 14 amino acids long. Sequences were obtained from blood. The source is a child who was a newborn, infant or young child, either healthy, febrile or measles-vaccinated (not recorded which). This chain joins TRDV2 and TRDJ2; 12 bases match TRDD3. For the CDR3, the DNA is TGTGCCTGTGACGTACTGGGGGATACAGCACAACTATTCTTT. Amino acids: CACDVLGDTAQLFF.